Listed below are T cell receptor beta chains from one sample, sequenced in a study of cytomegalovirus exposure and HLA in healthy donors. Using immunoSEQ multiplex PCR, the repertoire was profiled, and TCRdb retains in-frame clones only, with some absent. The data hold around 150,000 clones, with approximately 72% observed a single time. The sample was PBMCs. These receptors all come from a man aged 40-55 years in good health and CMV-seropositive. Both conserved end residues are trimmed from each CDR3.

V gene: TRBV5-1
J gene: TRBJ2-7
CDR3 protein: ASSLGVGGRGDEQY

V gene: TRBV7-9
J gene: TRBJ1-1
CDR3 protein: ASSTRGLGTEAF

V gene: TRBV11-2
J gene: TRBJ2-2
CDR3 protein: ASSLDLRASDGELF

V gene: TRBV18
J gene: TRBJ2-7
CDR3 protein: ASSPSSGGASDEQY

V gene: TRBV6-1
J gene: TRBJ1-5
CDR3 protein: ASSEALVGGRQPQH

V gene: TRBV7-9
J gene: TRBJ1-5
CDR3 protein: ASSPSSPSNQPQH

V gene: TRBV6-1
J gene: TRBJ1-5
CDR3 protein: ASSGGVRQPQH

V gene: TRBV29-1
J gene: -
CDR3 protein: SVAEGNEQY

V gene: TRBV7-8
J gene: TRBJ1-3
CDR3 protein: ASSYLQGAGNTIY

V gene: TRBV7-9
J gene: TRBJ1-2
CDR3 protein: ASSLEDRRSGYT

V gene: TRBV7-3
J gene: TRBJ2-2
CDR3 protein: ASSPRSSRTGELF

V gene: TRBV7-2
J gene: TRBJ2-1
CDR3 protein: ASSSDWSSYNEQF

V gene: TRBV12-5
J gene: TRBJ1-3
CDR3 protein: ASGTTTTIY

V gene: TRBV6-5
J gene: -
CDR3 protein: ASSSLGTGLSYEQY

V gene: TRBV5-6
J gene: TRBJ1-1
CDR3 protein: ASIDRGGEAF

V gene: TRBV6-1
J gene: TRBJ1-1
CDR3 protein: ASSADREFYTEAF

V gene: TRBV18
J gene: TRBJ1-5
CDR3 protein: ASSQTGDSNQPQH

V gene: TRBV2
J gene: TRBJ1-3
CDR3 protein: ASGRTGVGNTIY

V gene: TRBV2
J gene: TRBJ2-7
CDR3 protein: ASKGAGVRDEQY

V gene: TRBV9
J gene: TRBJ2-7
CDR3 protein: ASSPGQGRSYEQY

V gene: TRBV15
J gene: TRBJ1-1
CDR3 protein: ATSRDRAIEAF

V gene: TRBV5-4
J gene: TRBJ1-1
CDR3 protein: ASSSGTGGFRAAEAF

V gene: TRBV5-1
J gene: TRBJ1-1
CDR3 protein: ASSSTGAATEAF